This TCR beta chain stems from a study of CD8 T cells in ankylosing spondylitis. General study findings and limits: Disease-linked clones were found to be CD8+ and relatively rare in peripheral blood.

Using its own MiXCR run on the 5' RACE reads, TCRdb lists one record per CDR3 protein. This table holds about 92,000 distinct CDR3 sequences, around 9.4% found once. CDR3 size: 14 residues. V was shortened by 1 base and J by 3 bases, with 10 bases between the two germline ends. This clonotype was seen repeatedly, ten times or more. Its specificity is unknown. Sample: blood, either unsorted or a sorted T cell fraction (not recorded which). This rearrangement joins TRBV12-3 or TRBV12-4 to TRBJ2-7, with D tentatively TRBD1 (7 bases). The sequence derives from a male donor with ankylosing spondylitis or in good health (not recorded which). CDR3 sequence: CASSLGGTDYEQYF. DNA of the CDR3: TGTGCCAGCAGTTTAGGCGGGACAGACTACGAGCAGTACTTC.